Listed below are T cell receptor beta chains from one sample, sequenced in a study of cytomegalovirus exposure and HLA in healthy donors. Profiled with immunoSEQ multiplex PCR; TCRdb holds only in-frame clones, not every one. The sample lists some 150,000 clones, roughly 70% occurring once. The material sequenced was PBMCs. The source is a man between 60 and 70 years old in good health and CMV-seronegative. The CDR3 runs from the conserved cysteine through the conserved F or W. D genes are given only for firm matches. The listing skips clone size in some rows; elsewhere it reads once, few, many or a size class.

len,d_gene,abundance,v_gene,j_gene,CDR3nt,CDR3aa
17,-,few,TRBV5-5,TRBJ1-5,TGTGCCAGCAGCGTTGATCGGGACTCCCCCGAGGGGCAGCCCCAGCATTTT,CASSVDRDSPEGQPQHF
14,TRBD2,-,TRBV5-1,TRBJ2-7,TGCGCCAGCAGCTTAGCGGGAGGTGAATACGAGCAGTACTTC,CASSLAGGEYEQYF
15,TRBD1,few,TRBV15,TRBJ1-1,TGTGCCACCAGCAGAGGGACAGGGAATGGCACTGAAGCTTTCTTT,CATSRGTGNGTEAFF
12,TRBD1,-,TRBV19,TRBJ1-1,TGTGCCACCCGAGGGGACAGGGGGCCTTCTTTCTTT,CATRGDRGPSFF
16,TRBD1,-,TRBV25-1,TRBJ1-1,TGTGCCAGCTCTGGGTTGGACAGGGGTGGGCGCGCTGAAGCTTTCTTT,CASSGLDRGGRAEAFF
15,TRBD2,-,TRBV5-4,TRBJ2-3,TGTGCCAGCGGGAAGGTAGCGGGAGTAGGAGATACGCAGTATTTT,CASGKVAGVGDTQYF
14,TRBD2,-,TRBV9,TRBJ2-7,TGTGCCAGCAGCGCTAGCGGGAGCTGGAACGAGCAGTACTTC,CASSASGSWNEQYF
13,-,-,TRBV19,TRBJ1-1,TGTGCCAGTGGCAGGGTACCGAACACTGAAGCTTTCTTT,CASGRVPNTEAFF
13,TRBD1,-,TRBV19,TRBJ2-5,TGTGCCACCAGGGGGACAGGGGTAGAGACCCAGTACTTC,CATRGTGVETQYF
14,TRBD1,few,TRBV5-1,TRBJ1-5,TGCGCCAGCAGCTGGGACAGTAACAATCAGCCCCAGCATTTT,CASSWDSNNQPQHF
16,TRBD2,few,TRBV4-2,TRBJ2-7,TGTGCCAGCAGCCCAAGACTAGCGAGGAGCTCCTACGAGCAGTACTTC,CASSPRLARSSYEQYF
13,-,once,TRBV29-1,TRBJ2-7,TGCAGCGCTCGGGACAAAAACTCCTACGAGCAGTACTTC,CSARDKNSYEQYF
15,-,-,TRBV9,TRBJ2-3,TGTGCCAGCAGCGGAACTCGGGGAAGCACAGATACGCAGTATTTT,CASSGTRGSTDTQYF
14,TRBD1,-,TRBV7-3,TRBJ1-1,TGTGCCAGCAGCTTAGACAGGGGGCACACTGAAGCTTTCTTT,CASSLDRGHTEAFF
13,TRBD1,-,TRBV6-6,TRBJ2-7,TGTGCCAGCAGGGGACAGAGGGTTGACGAGCAGTACTTC,CASRGQRVDEQYF
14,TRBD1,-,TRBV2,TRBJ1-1,TGTGCCAGCAGCAGACAGGGGGCGGACACTGAAGCTTTCTTT,CASSRQGADTEAFF